Listed here is a single T cell receptor beta chain. The antigen it binds to is not known. No base quality values were provided; no much bigger clone lies one nucleotide off. Libraries were constructed by the immunoSEQ multiplex PCR assay. DNA from the cultured and isolated CD4+ T cells underwent TCR beta CDR3 sequencing. On the authors' methods: Non-productive TCR sequences were removed and reads were trimmed to the CDR3 region, keeping CDR3s of at least 7 amino acids. Antigen-specific clonotypes were identified with the MANAFEST web app by comparing expansion in peptide wells against reference cultures. For clones to be considered positive, expansion at FDR<0.05 versus reference and all other wells, an odds ratio above 5, and a frequency above 0.1% in two replicate wells were required. A clonotype was defined as cross-reactive if the clonotype was significantly expanded both in SARS-CoV-2 spike wells and in at least one common cold coronavirus spike condition. CDR3 similarity was assessed by Levenshtein distance using the stringdist R package, and unrooted trees were constructed with ape in R 3.6.1. TCRdb provides this immuneACCESS table in a form limited to in-frame rearrangements. Some clones are lacking; in checked studies, under half of them reflect an unresolved V gene, and why the rest are absent is not known. V and J calls and clone size are as listed in that table; D and trimming were resolved from the DNA. The sample yields 40,000 to 50,000 clones; around 80% were counted once. The ten top clones hold 25% to 30% of the sample.

This entry is derived from a study of vaccination effects on CD4 cells after COVID-19 (dated by TCRdb to between 2022 and 2023). Concerning the study at large: Each participant received two doses of an mRNA SARS-CoV-2 vaccine, either BNT162b2 or mRNA-1273. In a couple of convalescent patients, pre-vaccine samples were collected 16 days and one week ahead of the first dose, 142 and 148 days after COVID-19 diagnosis. SARS-CoV-2 spike-specific CD4+ TCR repertoires from before and after mRNA vaccination were compared in COVID-19 convalescent patients and in infection-naive vaccine recipients. The full study included some 10 COVID-19 convalescent patients and a handful of SARS-CoV-2-naive healthy vaccine recipients. The Oncomine TCR Beta short-read assay on an Illumina iSeq 100 was used to sequence cultures from other donors in the study.

In the ViraFEST assay, PBMC were stimulated with viral peptide pools, and TCR sequencing was then used to find antigen-specific CD4+ T cell clonotypes based on their expansion. After about 9 days of culture, CD4+ T cells were isolated with the EasySep CD4+ T cell isolation kit. Convalescent patients had PCR-confirmed SARS-CoV-2 infection between March and December 2020, before Alpha, Beta and Delta variants emerged in the United States. Some 2.2 million PBMC per well were cultured in IMDM with roughly 5% human AB serum, 8 to 10 IU/ml IL-2 and gentamicin, plus 10 ug/ml peptides. Half of the culture medium was replaced with fresh IL-2-containing medium on days 3 and 7. Unless otherwise noted, each peptide stimulation condition was cultured in triplicate wells. Using Ficoll-Paque Plus gradient centrifugation, PBMC were separated from whole blood and then either used fresh or cryopreserved at -140C. The QIAamp micro DNA kit was used to extract genomic DNA from the cultured CD4+ T cells.

What the study reported, not specific to this receptor: Marked clonal contraction was observed in both infection-induced and vaccine-induced clones at late post-vaccination timepoints, consistent with waning T cell responses. In convalescent patients, the post-vaccine spike-reactive repertoire consisted mainly of new vaccine-induced clones, largely distinct from infection-induced clones. The study was limited by a small number of convalescent patients, and early post-infection timepoints were lacking.

V and J lose 4 bases and 5 bases, and a span of 11 bases separates them. The CDR3 runs 13 amino acids, cysteine and phenylalanine included. The sequence is cut down to CDR3 DNA, 39 bases in frame from base 1. CDR1 and CDR2, per the germline V gene, are MNHEY and SVGAGI. Sequenced material: CD4+ T cells from PBMCs cultured with a peptide pool, taken before COVID-19 vaccination. This receptor was taken from a human donor who had a prior SARS-CoV-2 infection. The chain uses TRBV6-5 and TRBJ2-5; 5 matching bases give a weak D call of TRBD1. This receptor carries the CDR3 CASSLPGSETQYF. In nucleotide form, the sequence is TGTGCCAGCAGTTTACCAGGGTCTGAGACCCAGTACTTC.